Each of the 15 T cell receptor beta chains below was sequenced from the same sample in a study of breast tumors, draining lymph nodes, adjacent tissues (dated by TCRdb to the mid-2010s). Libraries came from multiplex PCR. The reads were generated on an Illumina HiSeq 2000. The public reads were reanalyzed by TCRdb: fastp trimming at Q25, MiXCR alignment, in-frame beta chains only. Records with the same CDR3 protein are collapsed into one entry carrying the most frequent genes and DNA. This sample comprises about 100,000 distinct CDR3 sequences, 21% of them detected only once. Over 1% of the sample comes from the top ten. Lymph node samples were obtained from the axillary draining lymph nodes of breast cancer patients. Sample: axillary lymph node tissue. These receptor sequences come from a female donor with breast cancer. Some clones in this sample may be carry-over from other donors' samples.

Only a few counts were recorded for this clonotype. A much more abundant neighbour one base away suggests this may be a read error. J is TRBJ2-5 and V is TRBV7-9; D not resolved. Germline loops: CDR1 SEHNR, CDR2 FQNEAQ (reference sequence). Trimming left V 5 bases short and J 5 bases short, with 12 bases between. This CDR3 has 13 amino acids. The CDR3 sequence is CASSLRRWETQYF. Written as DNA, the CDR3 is TGTGCCAGCAGCCTAAGACGGTGGGAGACCCAGTACTTC.

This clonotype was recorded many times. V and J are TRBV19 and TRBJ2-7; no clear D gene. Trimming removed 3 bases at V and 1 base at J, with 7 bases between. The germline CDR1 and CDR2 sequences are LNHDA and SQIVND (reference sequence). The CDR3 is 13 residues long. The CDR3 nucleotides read TGTGCCAGTAGTATTAAGGGATCCTACGAGCAGTACTTC. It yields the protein CASSIKGSYEQYF.

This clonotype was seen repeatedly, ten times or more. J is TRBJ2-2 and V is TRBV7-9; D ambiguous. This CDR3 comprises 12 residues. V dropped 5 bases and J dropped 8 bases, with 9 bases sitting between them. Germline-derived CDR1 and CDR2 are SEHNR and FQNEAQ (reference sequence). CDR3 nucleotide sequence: TGTGCCAGCAGCGTTGGGATGGGGGAGCTGTTTTTT. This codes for CASSVGMGELFF.

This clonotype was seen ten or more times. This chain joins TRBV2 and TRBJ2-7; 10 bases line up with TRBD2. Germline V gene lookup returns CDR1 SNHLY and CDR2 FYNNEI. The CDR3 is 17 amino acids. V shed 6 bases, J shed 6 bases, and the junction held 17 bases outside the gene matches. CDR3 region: CASRASGTSALRGEQYF. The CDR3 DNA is TGTGCCAGCAGAGCCTCCGGGACTAGCGCCCTGAGGGGCGAGCAGTACTTC.

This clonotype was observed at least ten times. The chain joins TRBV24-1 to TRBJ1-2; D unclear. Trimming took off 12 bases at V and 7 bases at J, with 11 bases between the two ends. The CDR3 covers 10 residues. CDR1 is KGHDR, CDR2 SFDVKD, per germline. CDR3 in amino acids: CAPNEGGYTF. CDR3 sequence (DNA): TGTGCCCCGAACGAGGGTGGCTACACCTTC.

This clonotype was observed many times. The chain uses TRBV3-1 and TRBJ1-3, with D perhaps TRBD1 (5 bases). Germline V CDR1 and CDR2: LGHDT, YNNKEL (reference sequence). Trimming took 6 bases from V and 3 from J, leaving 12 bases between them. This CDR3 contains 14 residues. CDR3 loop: CASSPGIFGNTIYF. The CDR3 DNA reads TGTGCCAGCAGTCCAGGGATTTTTGGAAACACCATATATTTT.

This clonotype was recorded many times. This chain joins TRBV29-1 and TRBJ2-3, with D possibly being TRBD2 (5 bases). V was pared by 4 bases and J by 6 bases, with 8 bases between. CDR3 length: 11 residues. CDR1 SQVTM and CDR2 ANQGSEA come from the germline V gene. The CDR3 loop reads CSVVLADTQYF. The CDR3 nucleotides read TGCAGCGTTGTTTTAGCGGATACGCAGTATTTT.

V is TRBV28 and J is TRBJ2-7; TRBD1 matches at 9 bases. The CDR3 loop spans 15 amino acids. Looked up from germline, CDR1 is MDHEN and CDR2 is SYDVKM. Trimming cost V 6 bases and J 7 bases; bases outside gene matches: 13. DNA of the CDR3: TGTGCCAGCAGGGCCTTCGGACAGGGGCCTGGGGAGCAGTACTTC. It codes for CASRAFGQGPGEQYF.

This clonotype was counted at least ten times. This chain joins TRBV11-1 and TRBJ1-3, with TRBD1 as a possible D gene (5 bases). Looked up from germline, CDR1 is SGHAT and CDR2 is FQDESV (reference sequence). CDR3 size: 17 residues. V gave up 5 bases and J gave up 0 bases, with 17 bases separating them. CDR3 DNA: TGTGCCAGCAGCACTACGGGACGGCGGATCTCTGGAAACACCATATATTTT. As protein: CASSTTGRRISGNTIYF.

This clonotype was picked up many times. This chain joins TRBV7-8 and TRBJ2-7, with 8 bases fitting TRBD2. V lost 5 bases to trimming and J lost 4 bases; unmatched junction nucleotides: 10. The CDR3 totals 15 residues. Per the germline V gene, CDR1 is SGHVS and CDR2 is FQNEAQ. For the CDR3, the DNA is TGTGCCAGCAGCCCCGCGGGGACTAGGGCATACGAGCAGTACTTC. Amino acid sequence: CASSPAGTRAYEQYF.

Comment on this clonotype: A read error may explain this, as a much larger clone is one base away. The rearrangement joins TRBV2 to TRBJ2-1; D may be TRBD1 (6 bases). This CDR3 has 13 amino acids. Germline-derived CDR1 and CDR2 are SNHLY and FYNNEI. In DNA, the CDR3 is TGTACCAGCAGGATCCGGGACAACAATGAGCAGTTCTTC. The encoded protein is CTSRIRDNNEQFF.

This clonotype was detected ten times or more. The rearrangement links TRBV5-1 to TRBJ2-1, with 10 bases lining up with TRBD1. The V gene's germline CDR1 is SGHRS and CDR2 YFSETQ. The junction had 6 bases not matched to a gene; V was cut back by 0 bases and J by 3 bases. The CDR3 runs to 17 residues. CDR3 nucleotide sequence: TGCGCCAGCAGCTTGGCCGAAAGGACAGGGGGCTACAATGAGCAGTTCTTC. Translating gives CASSLAERTGGYNEQFF.

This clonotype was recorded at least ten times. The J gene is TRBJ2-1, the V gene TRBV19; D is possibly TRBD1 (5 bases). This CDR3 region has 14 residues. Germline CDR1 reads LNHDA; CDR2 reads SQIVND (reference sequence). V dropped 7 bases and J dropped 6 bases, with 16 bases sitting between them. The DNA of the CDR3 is TGTGCCAGTACTGCCGAGGACAAGCGCAATGAGCAGTTCTTC. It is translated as CASTAEDKRNEQFF.

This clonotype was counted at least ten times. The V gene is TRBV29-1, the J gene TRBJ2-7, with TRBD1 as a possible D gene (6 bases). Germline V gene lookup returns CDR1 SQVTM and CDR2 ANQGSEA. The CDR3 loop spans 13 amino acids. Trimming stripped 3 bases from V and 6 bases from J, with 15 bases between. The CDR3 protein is CSVEWQRGGEQYF. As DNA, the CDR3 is TGCAGCGTTGAGTGGCAGCGAGGGGGCGAGCAGTACTTC.

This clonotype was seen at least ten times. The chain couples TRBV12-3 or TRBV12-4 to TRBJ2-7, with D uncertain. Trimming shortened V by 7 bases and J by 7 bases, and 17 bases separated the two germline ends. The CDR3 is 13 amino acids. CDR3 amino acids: CASTLDVSPEQYF. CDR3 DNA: TGTGCCAGCACCCTCGACGTCAGCCCAGAGCAGTACTTC.